This T cell receptor beta chain was sequenced during a study of T cell responses to AZD1222 COVID-19 vaccine. V lost 7 bases, J lost 0 bases, and 12 bases lay in between. Per the germline V gene, CDR1 is MDHEN and CDR2 is SYDVKM. This CDR3 comprises 14 residues. Assay: immunoSEQ multiplex PCR; the TCRdb copy retains only in-frame clones and omits some. The table includes 150,000 to 200,000 clones, 92% detected once. The origin of this receptor is an adult who received the AZD1222 COVID-19 vaccine. The sequenced sample was peripheral blood, obtained 28 days after the second AZD1222 dose. The gene calls are TRBV28 and TRBJ1-2; no reliable D call. The CDR3 loop is CASTLKEANYGYTF. The CDR3, as DNA: TGTGCCAGCACCCTTAAGGAGGCTAACTATGGCTACACCTTC.